This paragraph reports one T cell receptor (beta chain). Profiling relied on immunoSEQ multiplex PCR, and the TCRdb table lists in-frame clones only, not all of them. The sample holds approximately 12,000 clones, around 90% seen once. This sample was taken from a study of OX40 agonist ivuxolimab in advanced cancers. In the study overall: A mean age of around 63 years, range about 20 to 90, was recorded, and over 65% were male.

The receptor was isolated from an adult with an advanced solid tumor such as melanoma, head and neck, liver or kidney cancer. The material sequenced was CD4+ or CD8+ T cells sorted from blood, taken in a trial of the OX40 agonist ivuxolimab.

The CDR3 protein is CASSSDLAGHNEQFF. The CDR3 nucleotides are TGCGCCAGCAGCTCGGATCTAGCGGGTCACAATGAGCAGTTCTTC. V and J are TRBV5-1 and TRBJ2-1; TRBD2 aligns across 8 bases. The CDR3 spans 15 residues. Germline CDR1 and CDR2: SGHRS and YFSETQ. The V and J ends lost 3 bases and 5 bases, in that order; junction bases with no gene match: 7.